This T cell receptor beta chain originates from a study of T cell responses to AZD1222 COVID-19 vaccine. About this clone itself: The antigen remains unidentified.

The V end lost 0 bases, the J end lost 7 bases, and 12 bases lay between the germline ends. Germline values: CDR1 LGHDT, CDR2 YNNKEL (reference sequence). The CDR3 loop spans 15 amino acids. Sequencing was performed with immunoSEQ multiplex PCR; in TCRdb, only in-frame clones are kept and a portion is missing. The data contain about 270,000 clones, 90% to 95% of them singletons. General study findings and limits: Spike-specific TCR breadth rose after two AZD1222 doses, and depth rose as well. Clonal diversity was possibly underestimated; the donors were predominantly white British and more often female. Repertoires in all cases were sampled only once the peak T cell response had passed. Vaccine-associated CD4 TCRs ranged over spike, dominating at 160-218 and 743-854.

This TCR derives from an adult who received the AZD1222 COVID-19 vaccine. This chain connects TRBV3-1 (or the pseudogene TRBV3-2) to TRBJ1-4; D gene uncertain. The specimen comprised peripheral blood, sampled 28 days after the second AZD1222 dose. In DNA form, the CDR3 reads TGTGCCAGCAGCCAAGAAATCGGTTACTCTGAAAAACTGTTTTTT. This encodes CASSQEIGYSEKLFF.